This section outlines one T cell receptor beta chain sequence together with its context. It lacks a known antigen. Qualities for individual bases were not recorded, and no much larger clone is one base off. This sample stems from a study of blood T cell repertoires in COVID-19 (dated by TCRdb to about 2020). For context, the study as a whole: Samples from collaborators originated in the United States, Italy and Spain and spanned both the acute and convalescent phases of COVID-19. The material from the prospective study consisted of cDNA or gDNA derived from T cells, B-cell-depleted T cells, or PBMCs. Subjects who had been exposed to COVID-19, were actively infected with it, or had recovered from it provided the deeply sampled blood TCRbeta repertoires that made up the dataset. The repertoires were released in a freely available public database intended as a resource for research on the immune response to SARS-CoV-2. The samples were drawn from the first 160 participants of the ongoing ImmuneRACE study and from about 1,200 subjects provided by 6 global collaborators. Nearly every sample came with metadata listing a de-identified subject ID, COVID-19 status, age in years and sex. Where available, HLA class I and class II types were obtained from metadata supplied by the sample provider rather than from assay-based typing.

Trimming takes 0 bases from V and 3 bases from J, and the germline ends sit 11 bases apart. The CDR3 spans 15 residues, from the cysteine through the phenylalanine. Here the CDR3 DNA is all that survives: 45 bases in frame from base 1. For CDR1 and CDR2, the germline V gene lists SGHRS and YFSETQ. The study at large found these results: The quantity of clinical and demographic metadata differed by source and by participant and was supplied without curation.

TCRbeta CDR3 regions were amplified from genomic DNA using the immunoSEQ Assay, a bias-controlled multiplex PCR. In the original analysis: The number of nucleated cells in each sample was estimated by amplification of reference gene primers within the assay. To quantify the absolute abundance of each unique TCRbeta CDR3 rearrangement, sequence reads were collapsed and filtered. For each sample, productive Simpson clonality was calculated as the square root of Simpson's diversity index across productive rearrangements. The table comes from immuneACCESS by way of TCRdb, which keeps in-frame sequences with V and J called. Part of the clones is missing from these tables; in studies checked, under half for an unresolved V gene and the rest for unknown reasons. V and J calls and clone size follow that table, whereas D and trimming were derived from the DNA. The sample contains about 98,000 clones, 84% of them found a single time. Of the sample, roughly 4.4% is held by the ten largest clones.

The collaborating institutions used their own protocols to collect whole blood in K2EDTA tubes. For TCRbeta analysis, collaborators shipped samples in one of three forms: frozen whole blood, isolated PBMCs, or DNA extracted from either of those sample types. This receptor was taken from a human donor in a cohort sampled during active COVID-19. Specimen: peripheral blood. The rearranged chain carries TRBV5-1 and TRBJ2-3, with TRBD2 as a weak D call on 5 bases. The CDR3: CASSLVAGGTDTQYF. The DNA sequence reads TGCGCCAGCAGCTTGGTTGCGGGTGGGACAGATACGCAGTATTTT.